The clone carrying this TCR beta chain was counted between two and nine times. Antigen: not known. This specimen belongs to a study of CD8+ T cells in alopecia areata. Study-level results: It was lesional scalp, especially alopecia totalis/universalis, that showed higher clonality than normal scalp. Sequencing of scalp samples also captures resident alphabeta T cells of normal skin.

Extraction and reverse transcription of RNA yielded cDNA as the sequencing template. Method: immunoSEQ multiplex PCR; TCRdb's copy keeps in-frame clones and lacks some. The sample consists of about 120,000 clones, less than 70% of them appearing once. Per the germline V gene, CDR1 is SGHRS and CDR2 is YFSETQ. This CDR3 comprises 14 residues. The V and J ends lost 4 bases and 0 bases respectively, with 10 bases between them. The authors sorted CD4+ and CD8+ T cells from PBMCs. The source of this sequence is a human donor in good health. The genes are TRBV5-1 and TRBJ1-1; D is ambiguous. The sequencing input was CD4+ T cells sorted from blood. The CDR3 nucleotides read TGCGCCAGCAGCACCGCAGCCCTGAACACTGAAGCTTTCTTT. This translates into CASSTAALNTEAFF.